This TCR beta chain was captured by sequencing in a study of identical twins. MiXCR, run by TCRdb on the 5' RACE reads, gives a single entry per CDR3 protein. The sample consists of 1.5 million to 2 million distinct CDR3 sequences, less than 35% of them appearing once. Study-level findings and limits: Within cord blood, abundant beta clonotypes carried fewer insertions, but memory repertoires showed no such trend.

This clonotype was detected ten times or more. As yet, its antigen is unknown. The receptor's source is a newborn girl in good health. The specimen sequenced was cord blood.

The CDR3 protein is CASSSGLAATDTQYF. The DNA for the CDR3 is TGTGCCAGCAGTTCGGGACTAGCGGCCACAGATACGCAGTATTTT. The J gene is TRBJ2-3, the V gene TRBV27, with 11 positions matching TRBD2. This CDR3 has 15 amino acids. Per germline, CDR1 MNHEY and CDR2 SMNVEV (reference sequence). J gave up 2 bases and V 4 bases, and 2 bases lay outside the gene matches.